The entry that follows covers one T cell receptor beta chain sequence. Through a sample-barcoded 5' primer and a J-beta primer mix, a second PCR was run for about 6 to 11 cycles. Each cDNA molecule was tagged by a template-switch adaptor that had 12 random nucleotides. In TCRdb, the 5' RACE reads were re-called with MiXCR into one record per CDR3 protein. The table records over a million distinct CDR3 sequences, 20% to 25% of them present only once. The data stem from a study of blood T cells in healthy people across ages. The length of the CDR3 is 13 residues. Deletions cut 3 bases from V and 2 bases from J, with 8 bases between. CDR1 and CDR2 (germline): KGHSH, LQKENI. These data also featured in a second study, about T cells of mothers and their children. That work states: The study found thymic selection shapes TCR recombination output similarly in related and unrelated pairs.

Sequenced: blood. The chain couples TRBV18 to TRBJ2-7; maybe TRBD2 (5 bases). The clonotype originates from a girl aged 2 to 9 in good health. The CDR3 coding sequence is TGTGCCAGCTCACCCGGGGAGCCCTACGAGCAGTACTTC. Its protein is CASSPGEPYEQYF.